The rows below give T cell receptor beta chains drawn from one sample of a study of T cell repertoires in cytomegalovirus infection. Antigen specificity for these receptors is unknown. MiXCR was run by TCRdb on the reads, yielding one entry per CDR3 protein. Among about 270,000 distinct CDR3 sequences listed, approximately 22% were seen once. The sequencing used cultured PBMCs, collected from culture after CMV antigen stimulation. The receptors were gathered from a human donor in good health (CMV status not recorded). Some clones in this sample may be carry-over from other donors' samples. Each CDR3 is given with its conserved first and last residue. D genes are given only for firm matches. Rows give clone size only sometimes, using once, few, many, or a class for an expanded clone.

d_gene	abundance	j_gene	v_gene	CDR3aa	CDR3nt
-	few	TRBJ1-1	TRBV11-2	CASSLVSAATEAFF	TGTGCCAGCAGCTTAGTTTCTGCGGCCACTGAAGCTTTCTTT
TRBD1	many	TRBJ1-1	TRBV7-2	CASSLGQGATEAFF	TGTGCCAGCAGCTTAGGACAGGGAGCCACTGAAGCTTTCTTT
TRBD2	-	TRBJ2-1	TRBV12-3/TRBV12-4	CASSFGTSGSSEQFF	TGTGCCAGCAGTTTCGGGACTAGCGGGAGCTCTGAGCAGTTCTTC
TRBD1	few	TRBJ2-5	TRBV12-5	CASGRDRAQETQYF	TGTGCTAGTGGTCGGGACAGGGCTCAAGAGACCCAGTACTTC
TRBD1	-	TRBJ2-7	TRBV5-1	CASGQGGAYEQYF	TGCGCCAGTGGACAGGGAGGCGCCTACGAGCAGTACTTC
TRBD1	many	TRBJ1-5	TRBV3-1	CASSQDWQGVQGPQHF	TGTGCCAGCAGCCAAGATTGGCAGGGGGTACAGGGACCCCAGCATTTT
-	few	TRBJ1-2	TRBV6-2/TRBV6-3	CASSYSGISNYGYTF	TGTGCCAGCAGTTACTCCGGGATATCTAACTATGGCTACACCTTC
-	few	TRBJ2-2	TRBV7-9	CASSSAAGRNTGELFF	TGTGCCAGCAGCTCGGCTGCGGGGCGCAACACCGGGGAGCTGTTTTTT
-	-	TRBJ2-2	TRBV9	CASSVAGGGANTGELFF	TGTGCCAGCAGCGTAGCTGGGGGCGGCGCGAACACCGGGGAGCTGTTTTTT
-	-	TRBJ2-3	TRBV19	CASSLLAGFTDTQYF	TGTGCCAGTAGTCTCCTGGCGGGATTCACAGATACGCAGTATTTT
-	-	TRBJ1-2	TRBV12-3/TRBV12-4	CASLPPGGSRYGYTF	TGTGCCAGCCTTCCACCGGGGGGGTCTCGCTATGGCTACACCTTC
TRBD1	-	TRBJ1-1	TRBV6-2/TRBV6-3	CASRTRQGGITEAFF	TGTGCCAGCAGGACCCGACAGGGGGGGATCACTGAAGCTTTCTTT
-	-	TRBJ2-1	TRBV7-3	CASSHSGTSGYNEQFF	TGTGCCAGCAGTCACAGTGGGACCTCTGGGTACAATGAGCAGTTCTTC
-	-	TRBJ1-1	TRBV7-2	CASSIGIRGTEAFF	TGTGCCAGCAGCATAGGGATCCGGGGGACTGAAGCTTTCTTT
TRBD2	-	TRBJ2-1	TRBV10-3	CAISGGLARVNEQFF	TGTGCCATCAGTGGGGGACTAGCGCGTGTGAATGAGCAGTTCTTC
-	once	TRBJ1-2	TRBV5-4	CASSLNGLANYGYTF	TGTGCCAGCAGCTTGAACGGATTAGCTAACTATGGCTACACCTTC
TRBD1	many	TRBJ1-2	TRBV27	CASSRDRGIYGYTF	TGTGCCAGCAGCCGGGACAGGGGAATCTATGGCTACACCTTC
-	many	TRBJ1-3	TRBV7-2	CASSLGEAGNTIYF	TGTGCCAGCAGCTTGGGGGAGGCTGGAAACACCATATATTTT
-	-	TRBJ2-2	TRBV30	CAWSPLPGLNTGELFF	TGTGCCTGGAGTCCCCTCCCGGGACTTAACACCGGGGAGCTGTTTTTT
-	-	TRBJ1-3	TRBV7-6	CAGGGISGNTIYF	TGTGCCGGAGGGGGGATCTCTGGAAACACCATATATTTT
-	once	TRBJ2-4	TRBV29-1	CSVAPPAKNIQYF	TGCAGCGTCGCGCCCCCGGCCAAAAACATTCAGTACTTC
TRBD1	few	TRBJ1-1	TRBV20-1	CSAPRQGRFYTEAFF	TGCAGTGCTCCCCGACAGGGTCGGTTTTACACTGAAGCTTTCTTT
-	-	TRBJ2-2	TRBV7-9	CASSWTDTGELFF	TGTGCCAGCAGCTGGACAGACACCGGGGAGCTGTTTTTT
TRBD2	many	TRBJ2-3	TRBV7-2	CASSLARTSGSKNTQYF	TGTGCCAGCAGCTTAGCTAGGACTAGCGGGAGTAAGAATACGCAGTATTTT
-	-	TRBJ1-1	TRBV27	CASSSGAFAEAFF	TGTGCCAGCAGTTCAGGGGCTTTCGCTGAAGCTTTCTTT
TRBD1	few	TRBJ1-3	TRBV7-8	CASSSRTGVANTIYF	TGTGCCAGCAGCTCCCGGACAGGGGTCGCAAACACCATATATTTT
TRBD2	few	TRBJ2-5	TRBV11-2	CASSRTSGRALQETQYF	TGTGCCAGCAGCCGGACTAGCGGGAGGGCCCTCCAAGAGACCCAGTACTTC
TRBD2	many	TRBJ2-7	TRBV6-2/TRBV6-3	CASTRYGTSGRYEQYF	TGTGCCAGCACACGATATGGGACTAGCGGGAGGTACGAGCAGTACTTC
-	many	TRBJ1-2	TRBV12-3/TRBV12-4	CASSLRMGENYGYTF	TGTGCCAGCAGCCTAAGGATGGGGGAGAACTATGGCTACACCTTC
-	few	TRBJ1-4	TRBV7-2	CASSLEPFRPEKLFF	TGTGCCAGCAGCTTAGAGCCTTTTAGGCCTGAAAAACTGTTTTTT
-	many	TRBJ2-1	TRBV7-2	CASSSERVINEQFF	TGTGCCAGCAGCTCCGAGCGGGTGATCAATGAGCAGTTCTTC
TRBD1	many	TRBJ1-6	TRBV3-1	CASSPQGAGSPLHF	TGTGCCAGCAGTCCACAGGGGGCTGGTTCACCCCTCCACTTT
TRBD2	few	TRBJ2-7	TRBV7-4	CASSPGTREFYEQYF	TGTGCCAGCAGCCCTGGGACTAGGGAGTTCTACGAGCAGTACTTC
TRBD2	few	TRBJ2-1	TRBV7-6	CASSLEGTSGLNEQFF	TGTGCCAGCAGCTTAGAGGGGACTAGCGGACTGAATGAGCAGTTCTTC